The clone carrying this T cell receptor (beta chain) was detected only once. Other nucleotide sequences in the sample specify the same CDR3. Sequencing was performed with immunoSEQ multiplex PCR; in TCRdb, only in-frame clones are kept and a portion is missing. The sample has about 100,000 clones; around 92% are singletons. The V end lost 0 bases, the J end lost 3 bases, and 18 bases lay between the germline ends. The CDR3 has 17 amino acids. The V gene's germline CDR1 is SGHAT and CDR2 FQNNGV. The sample originates from a study of siplizumab effects on memory and regulatory T cells. The sequenced sample was Tregs sorted from blood. The chain combines TRBV11-2 with TRBJ2-7; tentatively, D is TRBD1 (6 bases). This TCR derives from a human donor in good health. CDR3: CASSLDRVGQTNYEQYF. The CDR3 DNA sequence: TGTGCCAGCAGCTTAGATCGGGTAGGACAGACAAACTACGAGCAGTACTTC.